The clone carrying this TCR beta chain has ten or more counts. The data originate from a study of T-cell memory formation after mild COVID-19. The CDR3 loop spans 14 amino acids. The V gene end was trimmed by 3 bases and the J gene end by 7 bases; junction bases not matched to a gene: 4. TCRdb passed the 5' RACE reads through MiXCR, listing each CDR3 protein once. The sample consists of about 200,000 distinct CDR3 sequences, over 9.5% of them appearing once. Source material: PBMCs or a T cell subset sorted from them (not recorded which). The sequence was obtained from a man younger than 35 who had mild COVID-19 (a few samples of this study predate the infection). Cell type and time point are not known. The gene calls are TRBV12-3 or TRBV12-4 and TRBJ2-1; 9 bases agree with TRBD2. The CDR3 DNA reads as TGTGCCAGCAGTTTCGGGCTAGCGGGGAATGAGCAGTTCTTC. Protein sequence: CASSFGLAGNEQFF.